This entry is about one T cell receptor beta chain. Its antigen is unidentified. The sample is drawn from a study of blood T cells in healthy people across ages. Peripheral blood, roughly 11 milliliters per donor, was collected. Study results and caveats: Long-lived and aged donors differed, with more naive CD4+ cells and higher diversity in the long-lived.

A second PCR of roughly 6 to 12 cycles used a sample-barcoded 5' primer and a J-beta primer mix. TCRdb re-derived calls from the 5' RACE reads in MiXCR, one entry per CDR3 protein. The data show hundreds of thousands of distinct CDR3 sequences, 48% seen once. The sequenced sample consisted of blood. The clonotype comes from a man aged 30 to 39 in good health.

CDR3 sequence: CASSYSRGRNQPQHF. CDR3 coding DNA: TGTGCCAGCAGTTACTCAAGGGGCCGAAATCAGCCCCAGCATTTT. This chain joins TRBV6-2 or TRBV6-3 and TRBJ1-5; weak D call: TRBD1 (5 bases). The CDR3 loop spans 15 amino acids. From germline, CDR1 is MNHEY and CDR2 SVGEGT. Trimming removed 0 bases from V and 4 bases from J, with 10 bases in between.